The 15 T cell receptor beta chains reported below all come from one sample, sequenced in a study of blood T cell repertoires in COVID-19. Sequenced by immunoSEQ multiplex PCR; TCRdb stores in-frame clones only, minus some. The sample lists approximately 170,000 clones, around 85% occurring once. The sequenced material came from PBMCs or T cells enriched from blood (not recorded which). The receptors were gathered from a woman in her 30s who had recovered from COVID-19.

The chain employs TRBV7-9 and TRBJ2-1, with 7 positions matching TRBD1. Germline lookup yields CDR1 SEHNR and CDR2 FQNEAQ (reference sequence). The CDR3 spans 15 residues. Trimming removed 4 bases from V and 4 bases from J; junction bases left unmatched: 7. The CDR3 region has the DNA TGTGCCAGCAGCTCGACAGGGCCTTGGTACAATGAGCAGTTCTTC. It encodes CASSSTGPWYNEQFF.

The chain is built from TRBV5-1 and TRBJ1-5; no definite D call. The CDR3 runs 14 residues. Trimming stripped 2 bases from V and 4 bases from J, with 10 bases between. Germline values: CDR1 SGHRS, CDR2 YFSETQ. Here the CDR3 reads CASSFEGGNQPQHF. The CDR3 nucleotides are TGCGCCAGCAGCTTCGAAGGCGGAAATCAGCCCCAGCATTTT.

The chain links TRBV30 to TRBJ2-7, with 14 bases fitting TRBD2. Germline CDR1 GTSNPN, CDR2 SVGIG (reference sequence). CDR3 length: 16 amino acids. CDR3 sequence reads: CAGTSGGRHDPYEQYF. CDR3 coding DNA: TGTGCTGGGACTAGCGGGGGACGCCACGACCCCTACGAGCAGTACTTC.

V is TRBV5-1 and J is TRBJ2-1, with 9 bases matching TRBD1. This CDR3 contains 15 residues. Germline CDR1 SGHRS, CDR2 YFSETQ. With V trimmed by 3 bases and J by 7 bases, 8 bases remained unmatched. The CDR3 region has the DNA TGCGCCAGCAGCTCGGGACAGGGAACGGGGAATGAGCAGTTCTTC. Protein: CASSSGQGTGNEQFF.

V is TRBV7-2 and J is TRBJ2-7; 9 nucleotides agree with TRBD2. The trim removed 5 bases at V and 3 bases at J, leaving 11 bases unmatched. CDR3 length: 16 amino acids. In germline, CDR1 is SGHTA, CDR2 FQGNSA. In DNA, the CDR3 is TGTGCCAGCAGCGTGACTAGCGGCCCGACTCACTACGAGCAGTACTTC. Residues: CASSVTSGPTHYEQYF.

The V gene is TRBV7-2, the J gene TRBJ1-5; the D gene is possibly TRBD1 (6 bases). There are 14 residues in the CDR3. V was cut by 6 bases and J by 5 bases, with 14 bases left in between. Germline CDR1 is SGHTA and CDR2 is FQGNSA. The CDR3 spells CASSPRGGDQPQHF. In DNA, the CDR3 is TGTGCCAGCAGTCCTAGGGGGGGGGATCAGCCCCAGCATTTT.

This rearrangement joins TRBV5-1 to TRBJ2-3, with 9 nucleotides matching TRBD2. CDR3 length: 14 residues. Germline V gives CDR1 SGHRS, CDR2 YFSETQ. Trimming took 0 bases from V and 4 from J; bases not matched to a gene: 0. The CDR3 DNA reads TGCGCCAGCAGCTTGGGCGGGGGGGCAGATACGCAGTATTTT. Translation: CASSLGGGADTQYF. The full variable domain, completed using reference TRBV5-1 and TRBJ2-3, is KAGVTQTPRYLIKTRGQQVTLSCSPISGHRSVSWYQQTPGQGLQFLFEYFSETQRNKGNFPGRFSGRQFSNSRSEMNVSTLELGDSALYLCASSLGGGADTQYFGPGTRLTVL.

This clone was seen once. The V call is TRBV7-3, the J call TRBJ2-5, with D unresolved. Between the trimmed V and J ends, which lost 5 bases and 5 bases, there was a span of 12 bases. The CDR3 has 13 residues. CDR1 SGHTA and CDR2 FQGTGA come from the germline V gene. In nucleotides, the CDR3 is TGTGCCAGCAGCGCCGAACCCCGGGAGACCCAGTACTTC. Translating gives CASSAEPRETQYF.

DNA for the CDR3: TGTGCCAGCAGTTTACAGGGCCCCTACGGTTCACCCCTCCACTTT. It specifies CASSLQGPYGSPLHF. V gene TRBV27 combines with J gene TRBJ1-6, with D maybe TRBD1 (5 bases). V lost 2 bases, J lost 9 bases, and 14 bases lay in between. In germline, CDR1 is MNHEY, CDR2 SMNVEV (reference sequence). The CDR3 sequence is 15 residues long.

This rearrangement joins TRBV19 to TRBJ1-1; no clear D. The CDR3 runs to 14 residues. Trimming shortened V by 1 base and J by 3 bases, and 9 bases separated the two germline ends. Germline V gene lookup returns CDR1 LNHDA and CDR2 SQIVND (reference sequence). Here the CDR3 reads CASSIGRLDTEAFF. CDR3 DNA: TGTGCCAGTAGTATAGGCAGGCTCGACACTGAAGCTTTCTTT.

This clone showed up just once. The J gene is TRBJ2-5, the V gene TRBV2, with D tentatively TRBD1 (6 bases). CDR1 and CDR2 (germline): SNHLY, FYNNEI. V lost 7 bases and J lost 7, with 22 bases in between. The CDR3 loop spans 15 amino acids. Written as DNA, the CDR3 is TGTGCCAGCAAAAACGTCGGACAGACCACCGGGACCCAGTACTTC. Residues: CASKNVGQTTGTQYF.

As regards this clone: The same CDR3 arises from other DNA sequences in this sample as well. The chain couples TRBV2 to TRBJ1-3, with D perhaps matching TRBD1 (6 bases). V was trimmed by 6 bases and J by 0 bases, leaving 6 bases between them. Germline-derived CDR1 and CDR2 are SNHLY and FYNNEI. The CDR3 is 13 residues long. This chain's CDR3 is CASSRGSGNTIYF. The CDR3, as DNA: TGTGCCAGCAGCAGGGGCTCTGGAAACACCATATATTTT.

V and J are TRBV19 and TRBJ2-5; perhaps TRBD2 as D (7 bases). CDR3 size: 14 residues. CDR1 is LNHDA, CDR2 SQIVND, per germline (reference sequence). Trimming pared 1 base from V and 5 bases from J, leaving 11 bases between. The CDR3: CASSIVGGPETQYF. In DNA form, the CDR3 reads TGTGCCAGTAGTATAGTGGGGGGGCCGGAGACCCAGTACTTC.

The rearrangement links TRBV5-5 to TRBJ2-4, with 9 positions matching TRBD1. The CDR3 consists of 15 residues. J was trimmed by 4 bases and V by 2 bases; bases with no gene match: 4. The V gene's germline CDR1 is SGHKS and CDR2 YYEKEE (reference sequence). The DNA for the CDR3 is TGTGCCAGCAGCTTACAGGGGACAGGGAAAAACATTCAGTACTTC. Amino acid sequence: CASSLQGTGKNIQYF.

V gene TRBV2 combines with J gene TRBJ2-2; D gene unclear. The CDR3 contains 15 residues. V was shortened by 6 bases and J by 2 bases, with 13 bases between the two germline ends. Germline assignment: CDR1 SNHLY and CDR2 FYNNEI. The CDR3 nucleotides read TGTGCCAGCAGCCCCGACACATTTAACACCGGGGAGCTGTTTTTT. It codes for CASSPDTFNTGELFF.